The rows below give T cell receptor beta chains drawn from one sample of a study of cytomegalovirus exposure and HLA in healthy donors. Clones were sequenced by immunoSEQ multiplex PCR, and TCRdb holds only the in-frame ones, with some missing. The sample includes 150,000 to 200,000 clones, roughly 79% of them seen just once. Specimen: PBMCs. The origin of the receptors is a man in his forties in good health and CMV-seropositive. Each CDR3 is given with its conserved first and last residue. The order of the fields is D gene, clone size, V gene, J gene, CDR3 DNA, CDR3 protein. D genes are given only for firm matches. Only some rows state a clone size, as once, few, many or a class for expanded clones.

>.|.|TRBV18|TRBJ2-3
TGTGCCAGCTCACCGACAGGCGTCACAGATACGCAGTATTTT
CASSPTGVTDTQYF
>.|.|TRBV10-3|TRBJ2-5
TGTGCCATCAGTGAGAGGGGGGGAGAGACCCAGTACTTC
CAISERGGETQYF
>.|.|TRBV27|TRBJ1-5
TGTGCCAGCAGTTCCGGGGGCAATCAGCCCCAGCATTTT
CASSSGGNQPQHF
>TRBD1|.|TRBV7-6|TRBJ1-5
TGTGCCAGCAGCTCTACAGGGGTCGGTCAGCCCCAGCATTTT
CASSSTGVGQPQHF
>TRBD1|.|TRBV7-2|TRBJ2-7
TGTGCCAGCAGCCCACATGCCGGACAGGGTATATACGAGCAGTACTTC
CASSPHAGQGIYEQYF
>TRBD2|.|TRBV5-1|TRBJ2-7
TGCGCCAGCAGCTTGTATGGGGGCCAAGTAAGCGGGGGCTACGAGCAGTACTTC
CASSLYGGQVSGGYEQYF
>TRBD2|.|TRBV28|TRBJ2-1
TGTGCCAGCAGTATAGCGGGAGGTAAAAATGAGCAGTTCTTC
CASSIAGGKNEQFF
>TRBD2|.|TRBV7-3|TRBJ2-1
TGTGCCAGCAGCCTAGGGGGACTAGCTTCCGATGAGCAGTTCTTC
CASSLGGLASDEQFF
>TRBD1|.|TRBV19|TRBJ1-1
TGTGCCAGTAGTACAACAGGGGGGGTGTCTGAAGCTTTCTTT
CASSTTGGVSEAFF
>TRBD2|.|TRBV10-2|TRBJ2-7
TGCGCCAGCAGGCGACTAGCGGGAGAAGACGAGCAGTACTTC
CASRRLAGEDEQYF
>.|few|TRBV6-5|TRBJ1-5
TGTGCCAGCACTTCGTATAGCAATCAGCCCCAGCATTTT
CASTSYSNQPQHF
>TRBD1|.|TRBV5-1|TRBJ1-1
TGCGCCAGCAGCTTGGGACAGGGTCCGGATGAAGCTTTCTTT
CASSLGQGPDEAFF
>.|.|TRBV11-3|TRBJ2-7
TGTGCCAGCAGCTTAGTGTGGGGGCGGGAGCAGTACTTC
CASSLVWGREQYF
>TRBD1|.|TRBV28|TRBJ2-7
TGTGCCAGCTCACCGTGGACAGGGTCCTACGAGCAGTACTTC
CASSPWTGSYEQYF
>TRBD1|.|TRBV7-2|TRBJ2-5
TGTGCCAGCAGCCCCGGGACAGGGGCTCTCGAGACCCAGTACTTC
CASSPGTGALETQYF
>.|.|TRBV5-4|TRBJ2-3
TGTGCCAGCAGCCGGCGGGACTCGCTCACAGATACGCAGTATTTT
CASSRRDSLTDTQYF
>TRBD1|.|TRBV28|TRBJ1-5
TGTGCCAGCACCCAACGGGACAGGCGTAATCAGCCCCAGCATTTT
CASTQRDRRNQPQHF
>.|.|TRBV7-8|TRBJ2-7
TGTGCCAGCAGCTTACTAACTAGCTCCTACGAGCAGTACTTC
CASSLLTSSYEQYF
>.|.|TRBV6-5|TRBJ1-6
TGTGCCAGCAGTTATTCTTTAGTCATTTCACCCCTCCACTTT
CASSYSLVISPLHF
>.|.|TRBV5-1|TRBJ2-1
TGCGCCAGCAGCCCAACAGGGTCCCCCTACAATGAGCAGTTCTTC
CASSPTGSPYNEQFF
>TRBD1|few|TRBV7-9|TRBJ1-1
TGTGCCAGCAGCCCGATCGGGACAGGGAACGCTGAAGCTTTCTTT
CASSPIGTGNAEAFF
>TRBD2|.|TRBV12-5|TRBJ2-7
TGTGCTAGTGTGGCCCACATCGGCAGCGGGAGTACCGACGAGCAGTACTTC
CASVAHIGSGSTDEQYF
>.|few|TRBV7-9|TRBJ1-1
TGTGCCAGCAGCCCAGGACAGAGCAACACTGAAGCTTTCTTT
CASSPGQSNTEAFF
>.|.|TRBV7-6|TRBJ2-5
TGTGCCAGCAGCAAGGGGGGGGGCCAAGAGACCCAGTACTTC
CASSKGGGQETQYF
>TRBD2|.|TRBV5-1|TRBJ2-7
TGCGCCAGCAGCCAGACCGGGACTAGCGGTTACGAGCAGTACTTC
CASSQTGTSGYEQYF
>TRBD1|.|TRBV19|TRBJ2-7
TGTGCCAGTAGTCGGACAGGGGGTTCCTACGAGCAGTACTTC
CASSRTGGSYEQYF
>.|.|TRBV2|TRBJ2-1
TGTGCCAGCAGTGACCGGCTAGCGCCCCGGAGGCGGCAGTTCTTC
CASSDRLAPRRRQFF
>.|.|TRBV7-9|TRBJ2-1
TGTGCCAGCAGCCCCATTTGGCTAGTCCACAATGAGCAGTTCTTC
CASSPIWLVHNEQFF
>.|.|TRBV11-2|TRBJ2-1
TGTGCCAGCAGCTTAGGCCCGGGTGAGCAGTTCTTC
CASSLGPGEQFF
>TRBD1|.|TRBV7-9|TRBJ1-2
TGTGCCAGCAGCCCGGACAGGGCTAACTATGGCTACACCTTC
CASSPDRANYGYTF
>.|.|TRBV5-1|TRBJ2-2
TGCGCCAGCAGCTTGGTCGGGGCAGGGGGGACCGGGGAGCTGTTTTTT
CASSLVGAGGTGELFF
>.|.|TRBV5-1|TRBJ1-3
TGCGCCAGCAGCCCTGAGGCGGGAAACACCATATATTTT
CASSPEAGNTIYF
>.|.|TRBV23-1|TRBJ2-7
TGCGCCAGCAGTCCCGTCGTGGAGGTCGATTCCTACGAGCAGTACTTC
CASSPVVEVDSYEQYF
>TRBD2|.|TRBV5-1|TRBJ2-4
TGCGCCAGCAGCTCTTTGGTAGCGGGAGCCAAAAACAGTCAGTACTTC
CASSSLVAGAKNSQYF
>.|.|TRBV10-3|TRBJ2-7
TGTGCCATCAGTGAGTCCACTAGTCACGGTAACGAGCAGTACTTC
CAISESTSHGNEQYF
>.|few|TRBV7-8|TRBJ2-7
TGTGCCAGCAGTCTCGAACAGGGCTACGAGCAGTACTTC
CASSLEQGYEQYF
>.|.|TRBV9|TRBJ2-5
TGTGCCAGCAGCGTCTCAGGTGCCCAAGAGACCCAGTACTTC
CASSVSGAQETQYF
>TRBD1|.|TRBV6-5|TRBJ2-2
TGTGCCCGCACCGGGACAGGGGGCCCCGGGGAGCTGTTTTTT
CARTGTGGPGELFF
>.|.|TRBV4-1|TRBJ1-1
TGCGCCAGCAGCCAAGTTAGTGAGGGTTCGGCTGAAGCTTTCTTT
CASSQVSEGSAEAFF
>.|.|TRBV7-8|TRBJ2-7
TGTGCCAGCAGCTCATCCACAGGGGAGGACTACGAGCAGTACTTC
CASSSSTGEDYEQYF
>.|.|TRBV5-6|TRBJ2-1
TGTGCCAGCAGCTTTACCAGCTCCTACAATGAGCAGTTCTTC
CASSFTSSYNEQFF
>TRBD1|.|TRBV5-4|TRBJ2-1
TGTGCCAGCGCTCCGGGACAGGGAGATTGGGCGCAGTTCTTC
CASAPGQGDWAQFF
>.|.|TRBV4-1|TRBJ1-4
TGCGCCAGCAGCCAACCCGGGTCGGAGGGTGAAAAACTGTTTTTT
CASSQPGSEGEKLFF
>.|.|TRBV5-1|TRBJ2-7
TGCGCCAGCAGCATCCAGGGAACTGAGCAGTACTTC
CASSIQGTEQYF
>TRBD2|.|TRBV5-1|TRBJ2-5
TGCGCCAGCAGTACAGCGGGGGGCGGTGAGACCCAGTACTTC
CASSTAGGGETQYF
>.|few|TRBV7-2|TRBJ1-5
TGTGCCAGCAGCTTATCGGTACAGGGCCTCGCTTATAGCAATCAGCCCCAGCATTTT
CASSLSVQGLAYSNQPQHF
>TRBD2|few|TRBV28|TRBJ2-7
TGTGCCAGCCAAACAGCGGGAGAGATATACGAGCAGTACTTC
CASQTAGEIYEQYF
>.|.|TRBV20-1|TRBJ2-5
TGCAGTGCTTACGGGGGGACCCAGTACTTC
CSAYGGTQYF
>.|few|TRBV5-1|TRBJ2-2
TGCGCCAGCAGCTTTTTACACCAGAACACCGGGGAGCTGTTTTTT
CASSFLHQNTGELFF
>.|.|TRBV4-2|TRBJ2-3
TGTGCCAGCAGCCACGGGAGTGGCACAGATACGCAGTATTTT
CASSHGSGTDTQYF
>.|.|TRBV7-9|TRBJ2-1
TGTGCCAGCAGCTTAGTCCCAGGGGACAATGAGCAGTTCTTC
CASSLVPGDNEQFF
>TRBD2|.|TRBV4-1|TRBJ2-1
TGCGCCAGCAGCCAAGCCCGAGAGGTGCATCCACGCGGCGGGAGCTCCTACAATGAGCAGTTCTTC
CASSQAREVHPRGGSSYNEQFF
>.|.|TRBV19|TRBJ1-5
TGTGCCAGTATGGATCAGGTGTATAGCAATCAGCCCCAGCATTTT
CASMDQVYSNQPQHF
>.|few|TRBV19|TRBJ1-5
TGTGCCAGTAGTTCACAGGTTAATCAGCCCCAGCATTTT
CASSSQVNQPQHF
>TRBD2|few|TRBV6-5|TRBJ2-7
TGTGCCAGCAGTGAGAGGGGACTAACCCACGAGCAGTACTTC
CASSERGLTHEQYF
>.|.|TRBV28|TRBJ1-5
TGTGCCAGCAGTTTATCAAGACGGGGGGCTAGCAATCAGCCCCAGCATTTT
CASSLSRRGASNQPQHF